This T cell receptor (beta chain) was sequenced during a study of post-analysis software for immune sequencing data. Regarding the study as a whole: Included in a set of about 5 TRBV segments more frequent in patients than controls were TRBV5-6, TRBV5-1 and TRBV20-1.

Unique molecular identifiers featured in each of the TCR beta cDNA libraries. From the PCR reads, TCRdb called clonotypes with MiXCR, one entry per CDR3 protein. The table shows approximately 250,000 distinct CDR3 sequences, with roughly a third occurring only once. The germline gives CDR1 MGHRA, CDR2 YSYEKL. V lost 1 base, J lost 1 base, and 7 bases lay in between. This CDR3 spans 14 amino acids. The table lists this clonotype with many counts. Its antigen is undetermined. Sequenced: blood. The sequence came from a girl aged 5 to 17 with multiple sclerosis. V usage is TRBV4-1 and J usage is TRBJ1-1; no clear D. In nucleotides, the CDR3 is TGCGCCAGCAGCCAAGGGAAGCCGAACACTGAAGCTTTCTTT. Translation gives CASSQGKPNTEAFF.